This T cell receptor beta chain was captured by sequencing in a study of blood T cells in healthy people across ages. It was with a sample-barcoded 5' primer and a J-beta primer mix that a second PCR of about 6 to 12 cycles was run. MiXCR was run by TCRdb on the 5' RACE reads, yielding one entry per CDR3 protein. The sample lists approximately 960,000 distinct CDR3 sequences, 25% to 30% occurring once. The V end was cut by 1 base, the J end by 4 bases, with 13 bases between. This CDR3 contains 14 residues. Germline V CDR1 and CDR2: GTSNPN, SVGIG (reference sequence). This sample was also put to use in a study of T cells of mothers and their children.

Sequencing was done on a sample of blood. The V call is TRBV30, the J call TRBJ1-2; no clear D gene. The sequence derives from a woman between 40 and 55 years old in good health. In DNA form, the CDR3 reads TGTGCCTGGAGTGCCATAGCTCGGGGCTATGGCTACACCTTC. As protein: CAWSAIARGYGYTF.